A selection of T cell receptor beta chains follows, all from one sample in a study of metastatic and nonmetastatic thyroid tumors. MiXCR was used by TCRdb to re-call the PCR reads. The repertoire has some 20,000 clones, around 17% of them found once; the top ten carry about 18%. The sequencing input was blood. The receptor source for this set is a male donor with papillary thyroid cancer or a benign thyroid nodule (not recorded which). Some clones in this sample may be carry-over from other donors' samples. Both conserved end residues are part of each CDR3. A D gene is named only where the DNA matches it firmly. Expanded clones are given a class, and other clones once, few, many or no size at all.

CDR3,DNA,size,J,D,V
CASSRQGDNQPQHF,TGTGCCAGCAGCCGACAGGGGGATAATCAGCCCCAGCATTTT,many,TRBJ1-5,TRBD1,TRBV12-3/TRBV12-4
CASSLRVALRPYEQYF,TGTGCCAGCAGTTTGAGGGTAGCACTACGACCCTACGAGCAGTACTTC,many,TRBJ2-7,.,TRBV27
CAWSIGQVYEQYF,TGTGCCTGGAGTATAGGTCAGGTCTACGAGCAGTACTTC,.,TRBJ2-7,.,TRBV19
CASSYMASGRSNEQFF,TGTGCCAGCAGTTACATGGCTAGCGGGAGGTCCAATGAGCAGTTCTTC,few,TRBJ2-1,TRBD2,TRBV6-6
CSAHRGGNEQYF,TGCAGTGCTCACAGGGGTGGGAACGAGCAGTACTTC,.,TRBJ2-7,TRBD1,TRBV20-1
CASSEEGQGADTQYF,TGTGCCAGCAGTGAGGAGGGACAGGGGGCGGATACGCAGTATTTT,.,TRBJ2-3,TRBD1,TRBV6-4
CASTPVRTGGLGYGYTF,TGTGCCAGCACCCCGGTACGGACAGGGGGCCTGGGCTATGGCTACACCTTC,many,TRBJ1-2,TRBD1,TRBV6-1
CASSSQGAGANVLTF,TGTGCCAGCAGCTCACAGGGTGCTGGGGCCAACGTCCTGACTTTC,many,TRBJ2-6,.,TRBV5-4
CASSGEGRADYEQYF,TGTGCCAGCAGCGGGGAAGGAAGGGCCGACTACGAGCAGTACTTC,many,TRBJ2-7,.,TRBV5-6
CASSQAEVGTTEAFF,TGCGCCAGCAGCCAAGCAGAAGTGGGTACCACTGAAGCTTTCTTT,.,TRBJ1-1,.,TRBV4-1
CAWAGDGYGNTIYF,TGTGCCTGGGCAGGGGATGGGTATGGAAACACCATATATTTT,many,TRBJ1-3,.,TRBV30
CASRSKVAWHIYNEQFF,TGTGCCAGCAGATCCAAGGTTGCGTGGCACATCTACAATGAGCAGTTCTTC,many,TRBJ2-1,.,TRBV6-5
CASSRESHEYGYTF,TGCGCCAGCAGCCGCGAATCACATGAATATGGCTACACCTTC,many,TRBJ1-2,.,TRBV5-1
CASTQGGAGNTIYF,TGTGCCAGCACCCAGGGGGGGGCTGGAAACACCATATATTTT,many,TRBJ1-3,TRBD1,TRBV7-3
CASSISGVEETQYF,TGTGCCAGTAGTATTTCAGGGGTCGAAGAGACCCAGTACTTC,many,TRBJ2-5,.,TRBV19
CASSPGGRGGTEGFF,TGCGCCAGCAGCCCCGGGGGGAGGGGAGGCACTGAAGGTTTCTTT,once,TRBJ1-1,.,TRBV5-1
CASSLAHQGTYEQYF,TGTGCCAGCAGCTTAGCGCATCAAGGTACCTACGAGCAGTACTTT,many,TRBJ2-7,.,TRBV7-8
CASRESGANVLTF,TGTGCCAGCAGAGAATCTGGGGCCAACGTCCTGACTTTC,many,TRBJ2-6,.,TRBV11-2